This T cell receptor beta chain came from a study of T cells in Graves' hyperthyroidism and ophthalmopathy. Turning to the study itself: Before treatment of any kind, peripheral blood was taken at initial diagnosis.

This clonotype was counted a few times. No antigen is known for it. This CDR3 has 16 residues. CDR1 and CDR2 (germline): LGHNA, YSLEER. V was pared by 0 bases and J by 0 bases, with 9 bases between. TCR beta CDR3 regions were amplified from RNA. A first-round RT-PCR of the TCR CDR3 used the HTBI primer set. TCRdb ran MiXCR on the multiplex PCR reads and lists one entry per CDR3 protein. The repertoire has 200,000 to 250,000 distinct CDR3 sequences, 15% to 20% of them found once; the top ten carry around 50%. The PBMCs were sourced from fresh peripheral blood (about 9.7 ml). Whole-study findings and limits: Most thyroid clonotypes expanded above 0.001 were also detected in blood.

This sequence joins TRBV4-3 and TRBJ1-5; no firm D call. The sequence came from a man aged 50 to 60 with Graves' hyperthyroidism. Specimen: blood. CDR3 in DNA: TGCGCCAGCAGCCAAGATGGTCCTTATAGCAATCAGCCCCAGCATTTT. It specifies CASSQDGPYSNQPQHF.